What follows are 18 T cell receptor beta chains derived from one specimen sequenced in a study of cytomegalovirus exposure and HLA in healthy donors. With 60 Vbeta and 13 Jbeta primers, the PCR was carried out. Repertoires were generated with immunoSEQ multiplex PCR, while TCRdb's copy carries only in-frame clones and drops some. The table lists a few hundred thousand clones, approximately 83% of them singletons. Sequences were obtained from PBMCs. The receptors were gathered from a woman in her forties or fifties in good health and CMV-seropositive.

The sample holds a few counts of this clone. CDR3 sequence: CALLRGSDYGYTF. DNA of the CDR3: TGCGCTCTACTTAGGGGATCAGACTATGGCTACACCTTC. J is TRBJ1-2 and V is TRBV10-2, with D perhaps matching TRBD1 (5 bases). The CDR3 covers 13 residues. Germline assignment: CDR1 WSHSY and CDR2 SAAADI.

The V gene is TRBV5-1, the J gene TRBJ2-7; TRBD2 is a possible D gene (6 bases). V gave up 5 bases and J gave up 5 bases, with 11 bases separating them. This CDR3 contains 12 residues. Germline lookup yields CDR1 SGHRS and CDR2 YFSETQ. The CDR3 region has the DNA TGCGCCAGCAGTAAGGACTATCACGAGCAGTACTTC. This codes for CASSKDYHEQYF. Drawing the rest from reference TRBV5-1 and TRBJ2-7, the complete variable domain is KAGVTQTPRYLIKTRGQQVTLSCSPISGHRSVSWYQQTPGQGLQFLFEYFSETQRNKGNFPGRFSGRQFSNSRSEMNVSTLELGDSALYLCASSKDYHEQYFGPGTRLTVT.

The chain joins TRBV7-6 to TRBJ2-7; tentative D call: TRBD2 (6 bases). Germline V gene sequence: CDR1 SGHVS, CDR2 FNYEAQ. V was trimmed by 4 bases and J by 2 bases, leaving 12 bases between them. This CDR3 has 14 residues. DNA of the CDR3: TGTGCCAGCAGCTCTGGGACTGAGGCCTACGAGCAGTACTTC. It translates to CASSSGTEAYEQYF.

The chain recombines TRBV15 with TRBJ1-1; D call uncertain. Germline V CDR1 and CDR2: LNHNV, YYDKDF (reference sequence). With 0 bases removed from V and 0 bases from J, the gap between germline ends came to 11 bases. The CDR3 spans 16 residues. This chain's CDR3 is CATSRDGGSMNTEAFF. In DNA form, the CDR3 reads TGTGCCACCAGCAGAGATGGAGGGTCTATGAACACTGAAGCTTTCTTT.

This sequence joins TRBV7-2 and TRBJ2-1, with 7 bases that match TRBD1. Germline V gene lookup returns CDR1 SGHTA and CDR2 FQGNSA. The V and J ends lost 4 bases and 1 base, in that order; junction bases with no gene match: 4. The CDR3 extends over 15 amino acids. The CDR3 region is CASSSRDRSYNEQFF. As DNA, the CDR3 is TGTGCCAGCAGCTCCCGGGACAGATCCTACAATGAGCAGTTCTTC. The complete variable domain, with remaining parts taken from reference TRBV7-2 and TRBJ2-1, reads GAGVSQSPSNKVTEKGKDVELRCDPISGHTALYWYRQSLGQGLEFLIYFQGNSAPDKSGLPSDRFSAERTGGSVSTLTIQRTQQEDSAVYLCASSSRDRSYNEQFFGPGTRLTVL.

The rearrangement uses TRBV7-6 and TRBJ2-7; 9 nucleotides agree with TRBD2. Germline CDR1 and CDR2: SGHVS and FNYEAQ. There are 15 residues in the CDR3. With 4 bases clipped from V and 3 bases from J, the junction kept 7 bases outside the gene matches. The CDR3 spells CASSSQAGGLYEQYF. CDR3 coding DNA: TGTGCCAGCAGCTCTCAAGCGGGGGGCCTCTACGAGCAGTACTTC.

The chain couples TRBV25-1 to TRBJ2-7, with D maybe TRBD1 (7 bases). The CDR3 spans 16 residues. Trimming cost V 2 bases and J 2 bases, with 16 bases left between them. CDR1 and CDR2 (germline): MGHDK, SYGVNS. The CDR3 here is CASSEGGGGWPYEQYF. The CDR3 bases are TGTGCCAGCAGTGAAGGAGGGGGCGGCTGGCCCTACGAGCAGTACTTC.

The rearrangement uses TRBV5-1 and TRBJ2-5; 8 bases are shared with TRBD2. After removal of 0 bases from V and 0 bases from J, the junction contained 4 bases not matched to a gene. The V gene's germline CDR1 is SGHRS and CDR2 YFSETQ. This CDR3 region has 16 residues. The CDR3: CASSLGAAGDQETQYF. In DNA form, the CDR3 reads TGCGCCAGCAGCTTGGGGGCAGCGGGGGACCAAGAGACCCAGTACTTC.

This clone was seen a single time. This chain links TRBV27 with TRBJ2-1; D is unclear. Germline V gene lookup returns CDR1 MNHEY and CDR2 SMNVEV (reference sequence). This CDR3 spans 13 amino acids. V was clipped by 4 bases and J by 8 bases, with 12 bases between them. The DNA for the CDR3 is TGTGCCAGCAGTTGGGCTATCCGGTATGAGCAGTTCTTC. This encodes CASSWAIRYEQFF.

CDR3 loop: CASSVGTGGWDEQFF. CDR3 bases: TGTGCCAGCAGCGTAGGAACAGGGGGCTGGGATGAGCAGTTCTTC. V and J are TRBV9 and TRBJ2-1; 9 bases fit TRBD1. The V gene's germline CDR1 is SGDLS and CDR2 YYNGEE. Trimming removed 0 bases from V and 8 bases from J; junction bases left unmatched: 6. The CDR3 extends over 15 amino acids.

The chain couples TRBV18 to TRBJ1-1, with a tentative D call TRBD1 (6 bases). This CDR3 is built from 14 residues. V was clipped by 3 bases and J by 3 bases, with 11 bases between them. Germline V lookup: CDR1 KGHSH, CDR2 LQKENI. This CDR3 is CASSPLGGDTEAFF. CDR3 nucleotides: TGTGCCAGCTCACCTTTAGGGGGTGACACTGAAGCTTTCTTT.

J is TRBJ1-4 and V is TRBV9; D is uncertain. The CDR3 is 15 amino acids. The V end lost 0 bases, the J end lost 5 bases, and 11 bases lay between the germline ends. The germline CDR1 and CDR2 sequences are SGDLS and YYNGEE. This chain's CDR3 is CASSVGADGNEKLFF. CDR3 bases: TGTGCCAGCAGCGTAGGGGCAGACGGCAATGAAAAACTGTTTTTT.

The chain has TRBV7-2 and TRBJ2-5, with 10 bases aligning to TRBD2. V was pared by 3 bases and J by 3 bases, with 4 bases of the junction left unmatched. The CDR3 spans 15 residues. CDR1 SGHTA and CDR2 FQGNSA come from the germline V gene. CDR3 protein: CASSFSGGREETQYF. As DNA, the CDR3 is TGTGCCAGCAGCTTTAGCGGGGGGCGGGAAGAGACCCAGTACTTC.

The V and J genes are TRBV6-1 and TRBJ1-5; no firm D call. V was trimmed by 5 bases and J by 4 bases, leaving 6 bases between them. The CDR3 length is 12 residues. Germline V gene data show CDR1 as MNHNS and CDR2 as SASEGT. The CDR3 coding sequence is TGTGCCAGCAGTAACAGAAATCAGCCCCAGCATTTT. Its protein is CASSNRNQPQHF.

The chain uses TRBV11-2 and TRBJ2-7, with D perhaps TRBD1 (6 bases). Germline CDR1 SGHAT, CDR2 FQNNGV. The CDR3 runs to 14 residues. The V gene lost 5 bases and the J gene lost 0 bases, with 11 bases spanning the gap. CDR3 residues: CASSQGTYSYEQYF. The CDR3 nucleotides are TGTGCCAGCAGCCAGGGGACCTACTCCTACGAGCAGTACTTC.

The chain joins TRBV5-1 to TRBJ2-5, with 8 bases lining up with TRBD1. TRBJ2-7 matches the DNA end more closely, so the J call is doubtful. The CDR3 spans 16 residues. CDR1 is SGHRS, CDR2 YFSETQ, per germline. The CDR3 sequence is CASSLSGQGFSYEQYF. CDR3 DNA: TGCGCCAGCAGCCTGTCAGGACAGGGTTTTTCGTACGAGCAGTACTTC.

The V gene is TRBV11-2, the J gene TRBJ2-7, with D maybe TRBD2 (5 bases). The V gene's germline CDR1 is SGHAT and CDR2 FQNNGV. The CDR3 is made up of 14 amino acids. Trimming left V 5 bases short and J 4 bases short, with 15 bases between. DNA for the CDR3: TGTGCCAGCAGCACCGCGGGCCTCCGTTACGAGCAGTACTTC. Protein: CASSTAGLRYEQYF. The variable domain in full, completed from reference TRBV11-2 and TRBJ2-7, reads EAGVAQSPRYKIIEKRQSVAFWCNPISGHATLYWYQQILGQGPKLLIQFQNNGVVDDSQLPKDRFSAERLKGVDSTLKIQPAKLEDSAVYLCASSTAGLRYEQYFGPGTRLTVT.

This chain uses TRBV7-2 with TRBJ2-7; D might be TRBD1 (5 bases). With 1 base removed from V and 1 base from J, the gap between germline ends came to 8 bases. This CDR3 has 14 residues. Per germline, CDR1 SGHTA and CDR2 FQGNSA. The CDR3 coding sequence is TGTGCCAGCAGCTTAGATCGACAGTCCTACGAGCAGTACTTC. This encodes CASSLDRQSYEQYF.